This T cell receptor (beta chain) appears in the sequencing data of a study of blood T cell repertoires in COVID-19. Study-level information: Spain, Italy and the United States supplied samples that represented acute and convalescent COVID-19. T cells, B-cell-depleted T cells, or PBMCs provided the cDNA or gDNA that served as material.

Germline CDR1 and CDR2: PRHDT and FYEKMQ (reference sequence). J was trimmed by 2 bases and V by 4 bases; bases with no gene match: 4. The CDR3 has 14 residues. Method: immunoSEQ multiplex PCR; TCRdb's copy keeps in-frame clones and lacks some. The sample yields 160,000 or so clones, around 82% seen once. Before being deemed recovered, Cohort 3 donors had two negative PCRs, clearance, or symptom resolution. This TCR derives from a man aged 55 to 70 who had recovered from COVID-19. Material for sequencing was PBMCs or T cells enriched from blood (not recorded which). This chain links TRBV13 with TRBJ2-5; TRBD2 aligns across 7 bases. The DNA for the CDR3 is TGTGCCAGCAGCTCGAAAGCGGGGCAAGAGACCCAGTACTTC. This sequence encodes CASSSKAGQETQYF.